This T cell receptor beta chain was profiled in a study of blood T cell repertoires in COVID-19. Study in general: Both acute and convalescent COVID-19 samples were obtained from the United States, Italy and Spain. In each case, the material was cDNA or gDNA derived from T cells, B-cell-depleted T cells, or PBMCs.

The germline gives CDR1 ENHRY, CDR2 SYGVKD. The length of the CDR3 is 16 residues. V shed 2 bases and J 0 bases; nucleotides not matched to a gene: 4. Source study methods: Scientists estimated how many nucleated cells there were by amplifying reference gene primers. Repertoires were generated with immunoSEQ multiplex PCR, while TCRdb's copy carries only in-frame clones and drops some. The DNA was the basis for D and trimming; V, J and clone size are from that table. This sample has fewer than 400,000 clones, with approximately 86% found just once. The sequenced sample was peripheral blood. This clonotype was obtained from a human donor in a cohort sampled during active COVID-19. The V gene is TRBV10-3, the J gene TRBJ2-1; 7 nucleotides align to TRBD2. CDR3 in amino acids: CAISESGTDSYNEQFF. CDR3 coding DNA: TGTGCCATCAGTGAGAGCGGGACCGACTCCTACAATGAGCAGTTCTTC.